This TCR beta chain was observed in a study of regulatory T cells in long-lasting Graves disease. This clonotype has only a few counts. Building the TCR beta libraries relied on iRepertoire HTBI primers, and CDR3 regions underwent Arm-PCR. TCRdb reprocessed the multiplex PCR reads with MiXCR, giving one entry per CDR3 protein. The data contain over 400,000 distinct CDR3 sequences, 13% to 15% of them singletons. The CDR3 runs to 17 residues. The V gene end was trimmed by 4 bases and the J gene end by 3 bases; junction bases not matched to a gene: 13. CDR1 and CDR2 from the germline V gene are SGDLS and YYNGEE. Time point specified: newly diagnosed GD, antithyroid drugs for less than 3 months. From PBMCs, RNA was extracted and then used to make the TCR library. A further study also used this sample, focusing on T cells in Graves' hyperthyroidism and ophthalmopathy. That source adds: These patients, aged 18 to 65, had recently diagnosed hyperthyroidism lasting under 2 months.

The starting material was peripheral blood mononuclear cells (PBMCs), obtained at new diagnosis, from a patient treated with antithyroid drugs. This chain uses TRBV9 with TRBJ1-1; TRBD1 agrees at 9 bases. The origin of this receptor is a woman aged 50 to 60 with Graves disease. CDR3 sequence: CASSLWGQGRPDTEAFF. The CDR3 nucleotides are TGTGCCAGCAGCCTGTGGGGACAGGGAAGGCCGGACACTGAAGCTTTCTTT.